The TCR beta chain under discussion was sequenced for a study of blood T cell repertoires in COVID-19. CDR1 MGHRA and CDR2 YSYEKL come from the germline V gene. CDR3 length: 13 amino acids. V was clipped by 0 bases and J by 7 bases, with 7 bases between them. Original processing notes: Amplified reference gene primers provided the basis for estimating nucleated cell counts. Some clones are missing from TCRdb's copy, which holds only in-frame ones; the method was immunoSEQ multiplex PCR. From that table come the V and J calls and clone size; the DNA was used to work out D and trimming. Of 200,000 to 250,000 clones detected, 87% appear once; the ten largest clones hold roughly 12%.

This chain uses TRBV4-1 with TRBJ2-1; D perhaps matches TRBD2 (6 bases). The sequenced sample was peripheral blood. This TCR was recovered from a woman in her late teens or twenties who had recovered from COVID-19. CDR3 region: CASSQDAGNEQFF. In nucleotides, the CDR3 is TGCGCCAGCAGCCAAGATGCGGGAAATGAGCAGTTCTTC.